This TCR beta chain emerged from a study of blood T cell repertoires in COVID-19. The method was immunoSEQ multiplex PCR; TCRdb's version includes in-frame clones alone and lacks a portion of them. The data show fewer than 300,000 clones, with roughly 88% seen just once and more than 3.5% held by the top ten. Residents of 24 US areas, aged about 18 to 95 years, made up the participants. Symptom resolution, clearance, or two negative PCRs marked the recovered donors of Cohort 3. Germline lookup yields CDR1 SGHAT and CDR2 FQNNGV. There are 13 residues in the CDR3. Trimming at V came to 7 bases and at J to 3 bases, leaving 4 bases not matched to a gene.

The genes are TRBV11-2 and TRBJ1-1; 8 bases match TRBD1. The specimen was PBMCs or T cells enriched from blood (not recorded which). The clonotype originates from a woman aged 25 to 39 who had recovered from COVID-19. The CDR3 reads CASTLQGDTEAFF. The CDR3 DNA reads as TGTGCCAGCACCCTACAGGGGGACACTGAAGCTTTCTTT.